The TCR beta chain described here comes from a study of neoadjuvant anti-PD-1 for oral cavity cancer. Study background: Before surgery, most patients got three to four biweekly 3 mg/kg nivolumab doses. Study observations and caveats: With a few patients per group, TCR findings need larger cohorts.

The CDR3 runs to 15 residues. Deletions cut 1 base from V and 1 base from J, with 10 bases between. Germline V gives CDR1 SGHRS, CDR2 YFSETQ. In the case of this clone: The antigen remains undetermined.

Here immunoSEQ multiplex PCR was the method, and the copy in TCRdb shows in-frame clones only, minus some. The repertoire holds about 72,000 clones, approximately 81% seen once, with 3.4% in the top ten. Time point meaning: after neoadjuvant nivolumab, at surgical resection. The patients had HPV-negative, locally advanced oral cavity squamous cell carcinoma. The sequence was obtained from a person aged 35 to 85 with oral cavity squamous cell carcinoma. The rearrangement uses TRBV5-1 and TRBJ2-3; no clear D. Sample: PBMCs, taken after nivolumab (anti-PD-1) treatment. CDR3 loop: CASSLTGSGTDTQYF. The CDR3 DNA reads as TGCGCCAGCAGCTTGACTGGGTCGGGCACAGATACGCAGTATTTT. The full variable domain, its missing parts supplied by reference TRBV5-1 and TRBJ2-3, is KAGVTQTPRYLIKTRGQQVTLSCSPISGHRSVSWYQQTPGQGLQFLFEYFSETQRNKGNFPGRFSGRQFSNSRSEMNVSTLELGDSALYLCASSLTGSGTDTQYFGPGTRLTVL.